The entry below gives a single TCR beta chain sequence along with its context. The CDR3 is 12 amino acids. V was pared by 2 bases and J by 0 bases, with 4 bases between. Germline V gives CDR1 GTSNPN, CDR2 SVGIG (reference sequence). The record originates from a study of blood T cell repertoires in COVID-19. Turning to the study itself: PBMCs, B-cell-depleted T cells, or T cells provided the cDNA or gDNA that made up the material.

Some clones are missing from TCRdb's copy, which holds only in-frame ones; the method was immunoSEQ multiplex PCR. The sample lists 84,000 or so clones; nearly 90% were seen once. This rearrangement joins TRBV30 to TRBJ1-2; D unclear. The sample consisted of peripheral blood. This receptor was identified in a man between 65 and 85 years old with acute or convalescent COVID-19. In nucleotides, the CDR3 is TGTGCCTGGAGTCCCACTAACTATGGCTACACCTTC. As protein: CAWSPTNYGYTF.